This paragraph covers one TCR beta chain sequence. Its antigen is unidentified. Additional DNA sequences in this sample encode the identical CDR3. In the naive CD8 group, cells lacked CD45RO and were positively selected for CCR7, so terminally differentiated effector memory CD45RA+ cells were left out. Using 200 ng DNA, about 30,000 T cell genomes, the sorted-subset replicate PCRs were run. Assay: immunoSEQ multiplex PCR; the TCRdb copy retains only in-frame clones and omits some. In the table there are about 2.1 million clones, 85% to 95% of which are singletons. Germline CDR1 and CDR2: LNHDA and SQIVND (reference sequence). V shed 5 bases and J 4 bases; nucleotides not matched to a gene: 3. The CDR3 is 13 residues long. These data come from a study of shared clonotypes between healthy human individuals. About the research overall: There were three CD4 naive, three CD4 memory, two CD8 naive and one CD8 memory plates per donor.

Study findings and constraints: Large sequencing depth failed to make sorted-subset sequencing complete, rarefaction showed.

The chain couples TRBV19 to TRBJ2-5; 8 bases are shared with TRBD1. Sequencing used naive CD8+ T cells from PBMCs. The clonotype originates from a man younger than 35 in good health. Some clones in this sample may be carry-over from other donors' samples. Written as DNA, the CDR3 is TGTGCCAGTAGTGACAGGGGAGGAGAGACCCAGTACTTC. Amino acid sequence: CASSDRGGETQYF.